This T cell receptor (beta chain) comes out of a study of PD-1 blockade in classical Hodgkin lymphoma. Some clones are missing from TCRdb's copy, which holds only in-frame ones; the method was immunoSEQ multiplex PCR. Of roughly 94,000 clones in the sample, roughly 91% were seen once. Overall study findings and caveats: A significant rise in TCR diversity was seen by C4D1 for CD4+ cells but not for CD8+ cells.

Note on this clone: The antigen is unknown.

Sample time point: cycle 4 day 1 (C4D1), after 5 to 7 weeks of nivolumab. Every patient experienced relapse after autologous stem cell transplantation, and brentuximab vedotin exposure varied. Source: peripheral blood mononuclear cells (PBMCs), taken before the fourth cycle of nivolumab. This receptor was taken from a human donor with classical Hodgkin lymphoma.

Here the CDR3 reads CASSLREVLDTQYF. The CDR3 region has the DNA TGTGCCAGCAGCTTGCGGGAGGTGTTAGATACGCAGTATTTT. The V and J genes are TRBV9 and TRBJ2-3, with 8 nucleotides matching TRBD2. This CDR3 is 14 amino acids long. J was trimmed by 5 bases and V by 4 bases; bases with no gene match: 6. CDR1 and CDR2 from the germline V gene are SGDLS and YYNGEE.